This TCR beta chain derives from a study of identical twins. Findings and limits, study-wide: Twins showed weaker excess sharing in their beta out-of-frame sequences. Insertions ran lower in abundant cord blood beta clonotypes, though not in memory repertoires.

TCRdb re-analysed the 5' RACE reads in MiXCR, keeping a single row per CDR3 protein. The repertoire includes 450,000 to 500,000 distinct CDR3 sequences, 13% to 15% of them detected once, and around 0.98% sits in the top ten. On this clonotype: Its antigen is still unknown.

The CDR3 is 16 amino acids. V lost 3 bases to trimming and J lost 2 bases; unmatched junction nucleotides: 8. Per the germline V gene, CDR1 is KGHSH and CDR2 is LQKENI. The same data also contributed to another study, on yellow fever vaccine responses in identical twins.

Material for sequencing was CD4+ T cells sorted from blood. This clonotype was sampled from a woman younger than 30 in good health. The chain recombines TRBV18 with TRBJ2-7; 9 positions agree with TRBD1. Written as DNA, the CDR3 is TGTGCCAGCTCACCCTTTACGGGACAGGGTACCTACGAGCAGTACTTC. Encoded protein: CASSPFTGQGTYEQYF.